This T cell receptor (beta chain) derives from a study of technical replicates of blood from several donors (dated by TCRdb to the late 2010s). The library relied on the immunoSEQ multiplex PCR assay. TCRdb stores this immuneACCESS table with in-frame sequences only. Part of the clones is absent; in the studies checked, under half of the shortfall reflects unresolved V genes, and no reason is known for the rest. The sample data list 85,000 to 100,000 clones, and approximately 94% of these were observed just once. Together, the top ten hold 0.23% of the sample. A remark on this clone: What this receptor recognizes is not known. Base-call qualities are not available, and no considerably larger clone is one nucleotide away.

The germline V gene supplies CDR1 KGHSH and CDR2 LQKENI. There are 15 amino acids in the CDR3, from cysteine to phenylalanine inclusive. The only DNA kept is the CDR3, 45 bases in frame from the first base. Cut back by 6 bases and 2 bases, the V and J ends lie 14 bases apart. Here the chain combines TRBV18 and TRBJ2-1; TRBD1 might be the D gene, on 5 matching bases. Sequencing used T cells isolated from PBMCs. The receptor's source is a human donor in good health. The CDR3 corresponds to CASSQTAQTYNEQFF. At the DNA level, the sequence is TGTGCCAGCTCCCAGACAGCACAAACCTACAATGAGCAGTTCTTC.